The next 8 T cell receptor beta chains were all read from a single sample in a study of T cells in Graves' hyperthyroidism and ophthalmopathy. Amplification of TCR beta CDR3 regions used RNA as the template. First-round RT-PCR of the TCR CDR3 relied on the HTBI primer set. TCRdb reprocessed the multiplex PCR reads via MiXCR and lists one record per CDR3 protein. The sample contains hundreds of thousands of distinct CDR3 sequences, around a quarter of which appear only once. Sequenced: blood. These receptors were obtained from a young woman with Graves' ophthalmopathy.

The chain has TRBV20-1 and TRBJ2-5; TRBD2 matches 9 bases. The CDR3 covers 16 residues. V trimming: 0 bases; J trimming: 5 bases; junction bases outside the gene matches: 10. In germline, CDR1 is DFQATT, CDR2 SNEGSKA (reference sequence). The chain's CDR3 is CSARDGGRAWRETQYF. For the CDR3, the DNA is TGCAGTGCTAGAGATGGCGGGAGGGCCTGGAGGGAGACCCAGTACTTC.

This clonotype was observed many times. The CDR3: CASRTGAGELFF. CDR3 bases: TGTGCCAGCAGAACGGGGGCCGGGGAGCTGTTTTTT. The chain couples TRBV6-2 or TRBV6-3 to TRBJ2-2; D is possibly TRBD2 (6 bases). Between the trimmed V and J ends, which lost 6 bases and 6 bases, there was a span of 8 bases. CDR1 is MNHEY and CDR2 is SVGEGT in the germline V gene. The CDR3 has 12 amino acids.

This clonotype was seen many times. This chain links TRBV6-5 with TRBJ2-7; TRBD1 matches at 9 bases. J gave up 9 bases and V 9 bases, and 12 bases lay outside the gene matches. The CDR3 totals 13 residues. CDR1 and CDR2 (germline): MNHEY, SVGAGI. CDR3 residues: CARDPGQGSVQYF. The CDR3 bases are TGTGCCAGAGACCCGGGACAGGGTAGCGTGCAGTACTTC.

This clonotype was counted ten times or more. The rearrangement uses TRBV15 and TRBJ1-1; possible D gene TRBD1, 5 bases. Deletions cut 4 bases from V and 3 bases from J, with 9 bases between. CDR1 is LNHNV and CDR2 is YYDKDF in the germline V gene (reference sequence). CDR3 length: 13 residues. The CDR3: CATSTQEDTEAFF. Here the CDR3 DNA reads TGTGCCACCAGCACACAGGAGGACACTGAAGCTTTCTTT.

This clonotype was seen repeatedly, ten times or more. The gene calls are TRBV12-3 or TRBV12-4 and TRBJ1-3; D gene uncertain. This CDR3 is built from 13 residues. V lost 5 bases and J 0 bases, leaving 5 bases between the germline ends. CDR3 sequence: CASSRLSGNTIYF. The DNA of the CDR3 is TGTGCCAGCAGTCGACTCTCTGGAAACACCATATATTTT.

This clonotype was detected many times. This chain uses TRBV27 with TRBJ1-2; TRBD1 is a possible D gene (5 bases). The length of the CDR3 is 16 residues. Trimming removed 4 bases from V and 9 bases from J, with 24 bases in between. Germline loops: CDR1 MNHEY, CDR2 SMNVEV (reference sequence). The DNA for the CDR3 is TGTGCCAGCAGTTCCCAGGTCGCGGACGTTCGGGGCCGCTACACCTTC. This sequence encodes CASSSQVADVRGRYTF.

This chain connects TRBV19 to TRBJ1-5; D unclear. V was shortened by 0 bases and J by 11 bases, with 11 bases between the two germline ends. The CDR3 has 13 amino acids. Germline CDR1 LNHDA, CDR2 SQIVND (reference sequence). The CDR3 sequence: CASSIDGLVAQHF. As DNA, the CDR3 is TGTGCCAGTAGTATAGACGGACTCGTGGCCCAGCATTTT.

This clonotype was found a few times. The chain combines TRBV4-2 with TRBJ1-5; no reliable D call. V was clipped by 3 bases and J by 5 bases, with 17 bases between them. The CDR3 has 16 residues. Germline V CDR1 and CDR2: LGHNA, YNFKEQ. CDR3 nucleotide sequence: TGTGCCAGCAGCCAGGACGGACTCCTCCCCTATCAGCCCCAGCATTTT. This gives the protein CASSQDGLLPYQPQHF.